This TCR beta chain derives from a study of blood T cell repertoires in COVID-19. About the research overall: From the United States, Italy and Spain came samples of acute and convalescent COVID-19. PBMCs, B-cell-depleted T cells, or T cells provided the cDNA or gDNA that made up the material.

Germline V gene sequence: CDR1 KGHSH, CDR2 LQKENI. The CDR3 has 15 amino acids. Trimming removed 6 bases from V and 0 bases from J, with 13 bases in between. This clone was counted once. The same CDR3 also results from other DNA sequences found in this sample. Per the original data handling: The assay estimated nucleated cells by amplifying reference gene primers. Data came from immunoSEQ multiplex PCR; TCRdb stores just in-frame clones and leaves some out. V and J calls and clone size come straight from that table; D and trimming were deduced from the DNA. The table has over 120,000 clones, roughly 88% seen once.

Sequences were obtained from peripheral blood. The sequence derives from a woman between 50 and 59 years old with acute or convalescent COVID-19. This chain links TRBV18 with TRBJ2-3, with D maybe TRBD2 (5 bases). DNA for the CDR3: TGTGCCAGCTCCCCCGACTACCTAAGCACAGATACGCAGTATTTT. It specifies CASSPDYLSTDTQYF.